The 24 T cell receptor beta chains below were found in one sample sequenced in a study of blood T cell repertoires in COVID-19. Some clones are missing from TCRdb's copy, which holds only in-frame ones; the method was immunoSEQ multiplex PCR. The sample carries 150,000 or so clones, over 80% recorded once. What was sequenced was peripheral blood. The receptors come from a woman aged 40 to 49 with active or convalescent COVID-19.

The CDR3 DNA reads TGCGCCAGCAGCCACGGACAGGGGGTCGCCTACGAGCAGTACTTC. It codes for CASSHGQGVAYEQYF. The gene calls are TRBV4-3 and TRBJ2-7; 10 bases fit TRBD1. CDR3 length: 15 amino acids. Germline V CDR1 and CDR2: LGHNA, YSLEER. Germline trimming cut 3 bases from V and 2 bases from J; bases unmatched to any gene: 4.

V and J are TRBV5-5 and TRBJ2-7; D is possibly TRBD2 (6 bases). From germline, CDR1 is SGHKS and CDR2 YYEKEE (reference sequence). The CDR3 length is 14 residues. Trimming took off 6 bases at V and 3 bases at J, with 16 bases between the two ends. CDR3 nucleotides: TGTGCCAGCATTACCCCCGGGGGAAGCTACGAGCAGTACTTC. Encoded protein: CASITPGGSYEQYF. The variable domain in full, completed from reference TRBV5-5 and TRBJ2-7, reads DAGVTQSPTHLIKTRGQQVTLRCSPISGHKSVSWYQQVLGQGPQFIFQYYEKEERGRGNFPDRFSARQFPNYSSELNVNALLLGDSALYLCASITPGGSYEQYFGPGTRLTVT.

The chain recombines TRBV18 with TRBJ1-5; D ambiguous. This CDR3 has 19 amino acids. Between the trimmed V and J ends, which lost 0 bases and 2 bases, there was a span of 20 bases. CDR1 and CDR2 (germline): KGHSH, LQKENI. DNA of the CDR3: TGTGCCAGCTCACCACCCTTGTCAATCAGGAATTCCGGCAATCAGCCCCAGCATTTT. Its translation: CASSPPLSIRNSGNQPQHF.

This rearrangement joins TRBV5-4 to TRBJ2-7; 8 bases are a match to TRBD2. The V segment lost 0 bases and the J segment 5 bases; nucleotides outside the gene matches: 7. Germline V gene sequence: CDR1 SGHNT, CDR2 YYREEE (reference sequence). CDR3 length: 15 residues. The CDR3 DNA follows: TGTGCCAGCAGCTTGGCAATAGCGGGATCTAACGAGCAGTACTTC. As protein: CASSLAIAGSNEQYF.

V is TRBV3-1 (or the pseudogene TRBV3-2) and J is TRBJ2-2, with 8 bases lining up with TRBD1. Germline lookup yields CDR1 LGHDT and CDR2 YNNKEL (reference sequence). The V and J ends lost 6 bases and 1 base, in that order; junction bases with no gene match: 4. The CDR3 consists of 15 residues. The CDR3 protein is CASSAGQVNTGELFF. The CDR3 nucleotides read TGTGCCAGCAGTGCGGGACAGGTGAACACCGGGGAGCTGTTTTTT.

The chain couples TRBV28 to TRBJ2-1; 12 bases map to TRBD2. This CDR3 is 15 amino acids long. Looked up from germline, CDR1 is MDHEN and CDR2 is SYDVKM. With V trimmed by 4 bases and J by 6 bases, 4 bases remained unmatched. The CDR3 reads CASSSSGGGINEQFF. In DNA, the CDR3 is TGTGCCAGCAGTTCTAGCGGGGGGGGGATCAATGAGCAGTTCTTC.

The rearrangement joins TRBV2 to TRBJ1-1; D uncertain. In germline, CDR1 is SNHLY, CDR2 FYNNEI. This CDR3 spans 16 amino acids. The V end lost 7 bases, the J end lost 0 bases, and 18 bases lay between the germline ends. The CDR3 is CASTPWRTGMNTEAFF. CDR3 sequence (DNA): TGTGCCAGCACCCCGTGGCGGACGGGGATGAACACTGAAGCTTTCTTT.

The CDR3 protein is CASSLQSNTEAFF. DNA for the CDR3: TGTGCCAGTAGTTTACAATCAAACACTGAAGCTTTCTTT. The chain has TRBV19 and TRBJ1-1; D is ambiguous. Germline CDR1 is LNHDA and CDR2 is SQIVND (reference sequence). The ends were cut back, 5 bases at V and 2 bases at J, with 9 bases in the middle. CDR3 length: 13 amino acids.

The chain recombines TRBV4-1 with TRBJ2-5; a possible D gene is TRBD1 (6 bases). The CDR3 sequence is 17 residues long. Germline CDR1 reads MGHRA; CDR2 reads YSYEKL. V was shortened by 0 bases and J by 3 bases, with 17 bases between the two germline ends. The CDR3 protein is CASSQEGFGTPEETQYF. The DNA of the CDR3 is TGCGCCAGCAGCCAAGAAGGTTTCGGGACACCCGAAGAGACCCAGTACTTC.

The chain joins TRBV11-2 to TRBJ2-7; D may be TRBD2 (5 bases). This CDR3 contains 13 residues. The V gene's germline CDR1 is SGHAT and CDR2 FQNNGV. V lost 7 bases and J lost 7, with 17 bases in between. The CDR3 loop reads CASTLARVGEQYF. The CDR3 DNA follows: TGTGCCAGCACCCTGGCGAGGGTGGGAGAGCAGTACTTC.

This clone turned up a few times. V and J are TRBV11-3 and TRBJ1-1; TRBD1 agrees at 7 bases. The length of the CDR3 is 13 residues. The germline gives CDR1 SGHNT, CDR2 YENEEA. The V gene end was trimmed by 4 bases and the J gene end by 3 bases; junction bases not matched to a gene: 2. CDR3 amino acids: CASSSTGDTEAFF. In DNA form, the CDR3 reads TGTGCCAGCAGCTCCACAGGGGACACTGAAGCTTTCTTT. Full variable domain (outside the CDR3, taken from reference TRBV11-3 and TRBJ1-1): EAGVVQSPRYKIIEKKQPVAFWCNPISGHNTLYWYLQNLGQGPELLIRYENEEAVDDSQLPKDRFSAERLKGVDSTLKIQPAELGDSAVYLCASSSTGDTEAFFGQGTRLTVV.

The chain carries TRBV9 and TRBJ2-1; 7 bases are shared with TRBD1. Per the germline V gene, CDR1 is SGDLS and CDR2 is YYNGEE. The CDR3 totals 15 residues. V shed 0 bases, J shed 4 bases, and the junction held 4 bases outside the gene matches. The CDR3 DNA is TGTGCCAGCAGCGTAGGACAGGGCCTATACAATGAGCAGTTCTTC. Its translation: CASSVGQGLYNEQFF.

The CDR3 sequence: CASSLAADFYEQYF. The CDR3 region has the DNA TGTGCCAGCAGCTTGGCCGCAGATTTCTACGAGCAGTACTTC. V gene TRBV5-6 combines with J gene TRBJ2-7, with D uncertain. Germline V gene data show CDR1 as SGHDT and CDR2 as YYEEEE. The CDR3 covers 14 residues. With 0 bases removed from V and 3 bases from J, the gap between germline ends came to 10 bases.

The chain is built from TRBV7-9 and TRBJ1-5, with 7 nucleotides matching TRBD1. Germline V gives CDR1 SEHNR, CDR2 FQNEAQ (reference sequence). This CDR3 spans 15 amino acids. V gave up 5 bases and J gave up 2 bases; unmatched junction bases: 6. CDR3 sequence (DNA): TGTGCCAGCAGCCCAGGGGGACCTGGCAATCAGCCCCAGCATTTT. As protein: CASSPGGPGNQPQHF. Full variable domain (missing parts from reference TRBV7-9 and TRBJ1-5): DTGVSQNPRHKITKRGQNVTFRCDPISEHNRLYWYRQTLGQGPEFLTYFQNEAQLEKSRLLSDRFSAERPKGSFSTLEIQRTEQGDSAMYLCASSPGGPGNQPQHFGDGTRLSIL.

CDR3: CASSPQGQANSGANVLTF. CDR3 in DNA: TGTGCCAGCAGTCCCCAAGGACAGGCCAACTCTGGGGCCAACGTCCTGACTTTC. This chain links TRBV6-6 with TRBJ2-6; 7 bases agree with TRBD1. This CDR3 contains 18 residues. Germline V CDR1 and CDR2: MNHNY, SVGAGI (reference sequence). V lost 5 bases to trimming and J lost 0 bases; unmatched junction nucleotides: 10.

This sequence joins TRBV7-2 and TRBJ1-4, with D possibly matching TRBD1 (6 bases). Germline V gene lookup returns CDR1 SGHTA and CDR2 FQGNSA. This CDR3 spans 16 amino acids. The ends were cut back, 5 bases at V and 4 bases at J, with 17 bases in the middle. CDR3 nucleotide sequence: TGTGCCAGCAGCCCCTCCCGGACAGACGTTAATGAAAAACTGTTTTTT. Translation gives CASSPSRTDVNEKLFF. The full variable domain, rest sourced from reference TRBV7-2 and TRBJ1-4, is GAGVSQSPSNKVTEKGKDVELRCDPISGHTALYWYRQSLGQGLEFLIYFQGNSAPDKSGLPSDRFSAERTGGSVSTLTIQRTQQEDSAVYLCASSPSRTDVNEKLFFGSGTQLSVL.

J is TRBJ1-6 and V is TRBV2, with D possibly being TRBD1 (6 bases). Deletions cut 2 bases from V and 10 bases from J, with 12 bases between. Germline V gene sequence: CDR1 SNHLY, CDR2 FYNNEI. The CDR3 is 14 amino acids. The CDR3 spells CASSEWAGDSPLHF. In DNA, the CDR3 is TGTGCCAGCAGTGAATGGGCAGGGGACTCACCCCTCCACTTT.

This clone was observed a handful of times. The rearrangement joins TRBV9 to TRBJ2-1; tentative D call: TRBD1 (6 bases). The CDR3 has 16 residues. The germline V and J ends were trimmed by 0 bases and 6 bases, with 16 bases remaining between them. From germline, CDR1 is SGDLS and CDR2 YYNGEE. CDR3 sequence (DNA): TGTGCCAGCAGCGTAGGGGGCAGGGGTTTCGTCAATGAGCAGTTCTTC. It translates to CASSVGGRGFVNEQFF.

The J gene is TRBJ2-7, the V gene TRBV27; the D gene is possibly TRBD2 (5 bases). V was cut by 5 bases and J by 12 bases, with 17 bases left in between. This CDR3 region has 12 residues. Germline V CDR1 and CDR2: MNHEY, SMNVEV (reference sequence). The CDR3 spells CASSPRAGPGYF. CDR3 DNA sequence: TGTGCCAGCAGTCCCCGGGCGGGCCCAGGGTACTTC.

The chain's CDR3 is CASSQEPAGLRDTEAFF. In DNA, the CDR3 is TGTGCCAGCAGCCAAGAACCGGCGGGGCTACGGGACACTGAAGCTTTCTTT. The chain couples TRBV4-2 to TRBJ1-1; D is perhaps TRBD1 (5 bases). Germline loops: CDR1 LGHNA, CDR2 YNFKEQ. Trimming took off 0 bases at V and 3 bases at J, with 17 bases between the two ends. The CDR3 runs to 17 residues.

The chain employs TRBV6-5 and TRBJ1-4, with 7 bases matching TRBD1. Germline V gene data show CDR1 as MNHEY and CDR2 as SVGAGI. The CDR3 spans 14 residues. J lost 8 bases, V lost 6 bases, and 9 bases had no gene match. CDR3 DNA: TGTGCCAGCAGCCCGACAGGGACGGCAGAAAAACTGTTTTTT. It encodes CASSPTGTAEKLFF.

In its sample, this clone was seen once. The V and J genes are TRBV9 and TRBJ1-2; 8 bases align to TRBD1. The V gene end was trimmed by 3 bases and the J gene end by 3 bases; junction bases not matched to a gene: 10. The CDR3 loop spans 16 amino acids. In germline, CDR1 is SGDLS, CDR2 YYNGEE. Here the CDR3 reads CASSAYSGGADYGYTF. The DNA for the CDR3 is TGTGCCAGCAGCGCTTATTCAGGGGGCGCAGACTATGGCTACACCTTC.

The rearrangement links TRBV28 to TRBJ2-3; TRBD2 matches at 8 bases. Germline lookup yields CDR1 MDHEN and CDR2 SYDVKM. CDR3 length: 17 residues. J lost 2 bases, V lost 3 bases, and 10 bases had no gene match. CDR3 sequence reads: CASSFFGLAGYTDTQYF. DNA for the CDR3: TGTGCCAGCAGTTTCTTCGGACTAGCAGGTTACACAGATACGCAGTATTTT.

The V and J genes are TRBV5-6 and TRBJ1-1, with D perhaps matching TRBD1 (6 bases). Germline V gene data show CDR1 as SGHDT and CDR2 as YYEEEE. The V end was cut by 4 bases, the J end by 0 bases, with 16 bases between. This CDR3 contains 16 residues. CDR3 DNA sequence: TGTGCCAGCAGCCACCGTCCGGGACACTTGAACACTGAAGCTTTCTTT. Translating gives CASSHRPGHLNTEAFF.